This TCR beta chain was sequenced during a study of T-cell memory formation after mild COVID-19. Study-wide results and limits: Clones that contracted from day 15 to 85 had balanced CD4/CD8; later expanders were CD4+ biased.

This clonotype was seen ten or more times. Its specificity is not known. TCRdb itself ran the 5' RACE reads through MiXCR, one entry per CDR3 protein. The table includes around 110,000 distinct CDR3 sequences, approximately 13% detected once. The receptor's source is an adult woman who had mild COVID-19 (a few samples of this study predate the infection). Cell type and time point are not known. What was sequenced was PBMCs or a T cell subset sorted from them (not recorded which).

For the CDR3, the DNA is TGTGCCAGCAGCTTAGCGAGCTACAGGGGGGGTCTACAAGAGACCCAGTACTTC. Its translation: CASSLASYRGGLQETQYF. V usage is TRBV7-2 and J usage is TRBJ2-5; possibly TRBD1 for D (8 bases). Germline V gene lookup returns CDR1 SGHTA and CDR2 FQGNSA. The CDR3 length is 18 residues. V lost 0 bases, J lost 2 bases, and 19 bases lay in between.